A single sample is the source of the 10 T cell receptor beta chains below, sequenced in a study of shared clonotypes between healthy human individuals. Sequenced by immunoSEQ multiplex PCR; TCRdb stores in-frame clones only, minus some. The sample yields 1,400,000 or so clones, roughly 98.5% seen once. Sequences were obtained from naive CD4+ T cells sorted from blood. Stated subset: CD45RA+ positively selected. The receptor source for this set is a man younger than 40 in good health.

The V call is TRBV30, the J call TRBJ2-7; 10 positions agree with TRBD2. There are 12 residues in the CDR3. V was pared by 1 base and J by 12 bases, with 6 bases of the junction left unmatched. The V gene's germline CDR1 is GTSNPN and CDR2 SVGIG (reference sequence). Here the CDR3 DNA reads TGTGCCTGGAGTGCTTCTAGCGGGAGCGGGTACTTC. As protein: CAWSASSGSGYF.

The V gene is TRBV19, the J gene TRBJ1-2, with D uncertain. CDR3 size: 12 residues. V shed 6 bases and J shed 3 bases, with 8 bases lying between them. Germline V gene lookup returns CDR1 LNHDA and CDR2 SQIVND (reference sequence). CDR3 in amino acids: CASRKADYGYTF. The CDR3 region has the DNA TGTGCCAGTAGGAAGGCGGACTATGGCTACACCTTC. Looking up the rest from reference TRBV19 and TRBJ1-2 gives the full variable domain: DGGITQSPKYLFRKEGQNVTLSCEQNLNHDAMYWYRQDPGQGLRLIYYSQIVNDFQKGDIAEGYSVSREKKESFPLTVTSAQKNPTAFYLCASRKADYGYTFGSGTRLTVV.

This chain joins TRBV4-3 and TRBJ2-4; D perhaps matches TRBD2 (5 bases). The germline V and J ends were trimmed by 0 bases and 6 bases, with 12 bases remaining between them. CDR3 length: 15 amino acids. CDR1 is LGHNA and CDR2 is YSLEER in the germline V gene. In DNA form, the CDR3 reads TGCGCCAGCAGCCAAGATCCGGGGATGGGAAACATTCAGTACTTC. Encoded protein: CASSQDPGMGNIQYF.

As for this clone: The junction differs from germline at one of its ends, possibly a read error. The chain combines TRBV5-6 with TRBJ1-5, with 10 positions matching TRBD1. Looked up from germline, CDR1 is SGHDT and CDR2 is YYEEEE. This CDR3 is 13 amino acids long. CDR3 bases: TGTGCCAGCAGCTTGGCCGGAACGGGACAGGGGTCATTT. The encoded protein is CASSLAGTGQGSF.

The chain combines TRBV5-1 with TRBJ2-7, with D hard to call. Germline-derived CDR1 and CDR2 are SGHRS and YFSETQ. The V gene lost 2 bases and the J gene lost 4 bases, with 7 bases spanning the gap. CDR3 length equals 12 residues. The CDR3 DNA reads TGCGCCAGCAGCTTTGGCGAGTACGAGCAGTACTTC. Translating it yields CASSFGEYEQYF. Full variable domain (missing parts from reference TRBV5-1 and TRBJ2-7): KAGVTQTPRYLIKTRGQQVTLSCSPISGHRSVSWYQQTPGQGLQFLFEYFSETQRNKGNFPGRFSGRQFSNSRSEMNVSTLELGDSALYLCASSFGEYEQYFGPGTRLTVT.

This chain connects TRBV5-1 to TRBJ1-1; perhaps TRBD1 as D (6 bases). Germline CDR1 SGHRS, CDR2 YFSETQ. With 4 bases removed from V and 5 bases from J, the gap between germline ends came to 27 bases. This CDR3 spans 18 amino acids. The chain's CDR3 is CASSHPPIGGARTTEAFF. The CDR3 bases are TGCGCCAGCAGCCATCCCCCCATAGGGGGGGCGCGAACGACTGAAGCTTTCTTT.

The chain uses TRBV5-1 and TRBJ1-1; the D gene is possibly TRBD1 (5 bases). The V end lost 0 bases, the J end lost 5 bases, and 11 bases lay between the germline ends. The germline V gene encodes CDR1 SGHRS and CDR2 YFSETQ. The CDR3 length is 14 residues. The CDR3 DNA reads TGCGCCAGCAGCTTGGAGTGGGGCATGACTGAAGCTTTCTTT. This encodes CASSLEWGMTEAFF.

The DNA for the CDR3 is TGTGCCATCCGGGACAGACTCTACGAGCAGTACTTC. Translation: CAIRDRLYEQYF. The genes are TRBV10-3 and TRBJ2-7; TRBD1 matches at 7 bases. Germline values: CDR1 ENHRY, CDR2 SYGVKD. CDR3 size: 12 residues. V lost 8 bases and J lost 3; bases outside the gene matches: 4.

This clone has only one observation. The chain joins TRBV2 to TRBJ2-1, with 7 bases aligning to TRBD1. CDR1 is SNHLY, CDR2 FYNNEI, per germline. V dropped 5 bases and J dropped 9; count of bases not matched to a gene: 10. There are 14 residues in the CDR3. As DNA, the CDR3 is TGTGCCAGCAGTACCATCACAGGGGCGAGTGAGCAGTTCTTC. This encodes CASSTITGASEQFF. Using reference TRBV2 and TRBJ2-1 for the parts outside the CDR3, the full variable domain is EPEVTQTPSHQVTQMGQEVILRCVPISNHLYFYWYRQILGQKVEFLVSFYNNEISEKSEIFDDQFSVERPDGSNFTLKIRSTKLEDSAMYFCASSTITGASEQFFGPGTRLTVL.

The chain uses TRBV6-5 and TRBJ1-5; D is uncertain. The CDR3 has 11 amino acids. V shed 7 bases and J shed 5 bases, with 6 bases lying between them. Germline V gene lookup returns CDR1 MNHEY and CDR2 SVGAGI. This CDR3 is CASNSHQPQHF. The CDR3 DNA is TGTGCCAGCAACTCACATCAGCCCCAGCATTTT.